This TCR beta chain came from a study of glioma-infiltrating T cells. Study observations and caveats: A blood CDR3 motif signature was depleted in highly divergent patients.

To note about this clonotype: The antigen remains unidentified.

Using RNA template, CDR3s of TCR alpha and beta were amplified with iRepertoire arm-PCR. For one-step reverse transcription and amplification, about 90-450 ng of tissue mRNA or PBMC total RNA was used. TCRdb reprocessed the multiplex PCR reads via MiXCR and lists one record per CDR3 protein. Here the sample spans more than 350,000 distinct CDR3 sequences, 41% being singletons. The germline gives CDR1 MNHEY, CDR2 SMNVEV (reference sequence). J lost 5 bases, V lost 6 bases, and 10 bases had no gene match. This CDR3 is built from 15 residues. This clonotype originated in a human donor with low-grade glioma or glioblastoma, undergoing nonglioma brain surgery, or in good health (not recorded which). Sequenced material: glioma tissue, nonneoplastic brain tissue, or PBMCs (not recorded which). This chain links TRBV27 with TRBJ2-5; TRBD1 matches 9 bases. Here the CDR3 reads CASSFSGTGWETQYF. The CDR3, as DNA: TGTGCCAGCAGCTTCTCCGGGACAGGGTGGGAGACCCAGTACTTC.